The T cell receptor beta chain under discussion was sequenced for a study of T cell repertoires in cytomegalovirus infection. Findings and limits, study-wide: In two of eight donors, the top clonotype was HLA-C-restricted CMV-specific.

The CDR3 contains 15 residues. V shed 0 bases, J shed 3 bases, and the junction held 3 bases outside the gene matches. CDR1 is SGHTA, CDR2 FQGNSA, per germline. On this clonotype itself: The antigen is not known.

One entry per CDR3 protein results from TCRdb running MiXCR on the reads. Of roughly 78,000 distinct CDR3 sequences listed, around 42% were seen once; the top ten hold more than 85%. This chain links TRBV7-2 with TRBJ1-1, with 8 nucleotides matching TRBD1. The clonotype was recovered from a human donor in good health (CMV status not recorded). Some clones in this sample may be carry-over from other donors' samples. The sequencing here drew on CD8+ T cells from cultured PBMCs, taken from culture after CMV antigen stimulation. The CDR3 nucleotides are TGTGCCAGCAGCTTAGCGCAGGGGGCTTACACTGAAGCTTTCTTT. Residues: CASSLAQGAYTEAFF.